This T cell receptor (beta chain) was profiled in a study of OX40 agonist ivuxolimab in advanced cancers. Overall study context: Subjects had a mean age of around 63 years, with a range of about 23 to 79; more than 75% were male. Whole-study findings and limits: Some nonresponders likewise displayed low normalized T-cell clonal expansion.

The method was immunoSEQ multiplex PCR; TCRdb's version includes in-frame clones alone and lacks a portion of them. The sample holds roughly 55,000 clones, over 70% seen once. This clone was found many times. Antigen unknown. In the same sample, other DNA sequences code for this CDR3. CDR1 SNHLY and CDR2 FYNNEI come from the germline V gene. Trimming removed 5 bases from V and 3 bases from J, with 4 bases in between. This CDR3 spans 11 amino acids. The chain joins TRBV2 to TRBJ1-1; no definite D call. The sequence was obtained from an adult with an advanced solid tumor such as melanoma, head and neck, liver or kidney cancer. Sequencing was performed on CD4+ or CD8+ T cells sorted from blood, taken in a trial of the OX40 agonist ivuxolimab. CDR3 in amino acids: CASSPDTEAFF. CDR3 coding DNA: TGTGCCAGCAGTCCTGACACTGAAGCTTTCTTT. Complete variable domain (other parts from reference TRBV2 and TRBJ1-1): EPEVTQTPSHQVTQMGQEVILRCVPISNHLYFYWYRQILGQKVEFLVSFYNNEISEKSEIFDDQFSVERPDGSNFTLKIRSTKLEDSAMYFCASSPDTEAFFGQGTRLTVV.